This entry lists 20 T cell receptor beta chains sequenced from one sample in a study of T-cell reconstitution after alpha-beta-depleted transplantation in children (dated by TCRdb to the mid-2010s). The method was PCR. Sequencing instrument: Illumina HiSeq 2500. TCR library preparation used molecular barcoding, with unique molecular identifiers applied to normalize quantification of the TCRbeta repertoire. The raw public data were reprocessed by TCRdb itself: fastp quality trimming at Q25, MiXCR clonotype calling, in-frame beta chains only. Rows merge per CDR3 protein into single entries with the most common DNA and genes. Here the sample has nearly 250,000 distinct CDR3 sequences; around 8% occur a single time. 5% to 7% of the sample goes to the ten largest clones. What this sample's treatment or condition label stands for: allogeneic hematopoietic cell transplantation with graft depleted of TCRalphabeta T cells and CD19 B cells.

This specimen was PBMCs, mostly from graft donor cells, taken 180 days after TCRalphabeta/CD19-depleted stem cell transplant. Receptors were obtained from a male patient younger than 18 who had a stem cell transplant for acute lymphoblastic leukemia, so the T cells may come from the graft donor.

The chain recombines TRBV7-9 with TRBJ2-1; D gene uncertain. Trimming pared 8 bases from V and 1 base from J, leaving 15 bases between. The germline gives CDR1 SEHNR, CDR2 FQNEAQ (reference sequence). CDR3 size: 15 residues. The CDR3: CASGISGPSYNEQFF. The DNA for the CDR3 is TGTGCCAGCGGTATATCCGGGCCATCCTACAATGAGCAGTTCTTC.

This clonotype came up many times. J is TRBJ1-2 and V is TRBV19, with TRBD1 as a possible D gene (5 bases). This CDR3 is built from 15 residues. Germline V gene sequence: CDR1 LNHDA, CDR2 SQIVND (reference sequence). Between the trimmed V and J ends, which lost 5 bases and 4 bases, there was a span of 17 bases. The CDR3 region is CASSAHRTEGYGYTF. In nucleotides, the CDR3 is TGTGCCAGTAGTGCCCACAGGACCGAGGGCTATGGCTACACCTTC.

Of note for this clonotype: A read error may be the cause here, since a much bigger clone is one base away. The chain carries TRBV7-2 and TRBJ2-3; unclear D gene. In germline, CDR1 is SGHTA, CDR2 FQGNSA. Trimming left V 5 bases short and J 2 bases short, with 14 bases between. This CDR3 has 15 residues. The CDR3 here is CASSRGPPYTDTQYF. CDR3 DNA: TGTGCCAGCAGCCGCGGACCACCTTACACAGATACGCAGTATTTT.

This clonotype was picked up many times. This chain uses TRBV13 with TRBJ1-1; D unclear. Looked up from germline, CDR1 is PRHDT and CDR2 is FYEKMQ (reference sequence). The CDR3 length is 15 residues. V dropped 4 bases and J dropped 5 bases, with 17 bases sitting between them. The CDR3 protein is CASSSHLREGTEAFF. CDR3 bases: TGTGCCAGCAGCTCCCATCTCAGAGAGGGAACTGAAGCTTTCTTT.

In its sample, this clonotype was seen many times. As DNA, the CDR3 is TGCAGTGCTAGATTTGGGGCTGGAAACACCATATATTTT. Its translation: CSARFGAGNTIYF. The J gene is TRBJ1-3, the V gene TRBV20-1; no definite D call. This CDR3 is built from 13 residues. Germline V gives CDR1 DFQATT, CDR2 SNEGSKA (reference sequence). V was cut by 2 bases and J by 2 bases, with 7 bases left in between.

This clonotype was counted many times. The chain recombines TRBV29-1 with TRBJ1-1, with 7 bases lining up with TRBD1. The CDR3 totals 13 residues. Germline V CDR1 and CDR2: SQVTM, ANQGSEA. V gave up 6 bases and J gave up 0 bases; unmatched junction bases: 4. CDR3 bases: TGCAGCGTCCGACAGGGCTTGAACACTGAAGCTTTCTTT. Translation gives CSVRQGLNTEAFF.

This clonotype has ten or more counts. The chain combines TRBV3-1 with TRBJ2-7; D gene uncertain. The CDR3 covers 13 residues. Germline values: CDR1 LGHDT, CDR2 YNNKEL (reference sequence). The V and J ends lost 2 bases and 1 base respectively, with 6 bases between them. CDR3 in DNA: TGTGCCAGCAGCCAAAAGGATTCCTACGAGCAGTACTTC. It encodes CASSQKDSYEQYF.

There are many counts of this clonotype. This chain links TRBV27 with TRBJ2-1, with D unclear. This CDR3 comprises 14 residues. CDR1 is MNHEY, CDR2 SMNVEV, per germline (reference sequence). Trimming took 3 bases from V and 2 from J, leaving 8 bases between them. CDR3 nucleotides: TGTGCCAGCAGTTTCGGCACTCCCTACAATGAGCAGTTCTTC. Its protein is CASSFGTPYNEQFF.

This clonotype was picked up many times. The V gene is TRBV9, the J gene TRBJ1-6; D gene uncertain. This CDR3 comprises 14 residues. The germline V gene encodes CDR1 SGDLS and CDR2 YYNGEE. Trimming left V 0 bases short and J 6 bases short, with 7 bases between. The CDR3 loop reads CASSVVEGNSPLHF. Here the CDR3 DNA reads TGTGCCAGCAGCGTAGTCGAGGGTAATTCACCCCTCCACTTT.

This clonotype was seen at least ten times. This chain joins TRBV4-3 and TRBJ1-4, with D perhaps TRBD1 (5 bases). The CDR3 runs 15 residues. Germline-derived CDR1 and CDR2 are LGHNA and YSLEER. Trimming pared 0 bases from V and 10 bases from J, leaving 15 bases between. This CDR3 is CASSQDLSGRGKLFF. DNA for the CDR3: TGCGCCAGCAGCCAAGATCTCTCAGGGCGGGGAAAACTGTTTTTT.

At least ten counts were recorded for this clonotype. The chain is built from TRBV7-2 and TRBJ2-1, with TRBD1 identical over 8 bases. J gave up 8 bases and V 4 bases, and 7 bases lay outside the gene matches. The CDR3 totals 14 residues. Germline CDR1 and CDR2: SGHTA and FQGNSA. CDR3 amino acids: CASSSSGGEDEQFF. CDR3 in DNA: TGTGCCAGCAGCTCCTCAGGGGGCGAGGATGAGCAGTTCTTC.

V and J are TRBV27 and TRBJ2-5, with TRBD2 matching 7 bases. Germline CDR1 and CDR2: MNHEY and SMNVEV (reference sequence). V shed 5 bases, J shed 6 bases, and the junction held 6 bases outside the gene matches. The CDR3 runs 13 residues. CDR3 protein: CASSLGLGKTQYF. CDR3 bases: TGTGCCAGCAGTCTCGGACTAGGAAAGACCCAGTACTTC.

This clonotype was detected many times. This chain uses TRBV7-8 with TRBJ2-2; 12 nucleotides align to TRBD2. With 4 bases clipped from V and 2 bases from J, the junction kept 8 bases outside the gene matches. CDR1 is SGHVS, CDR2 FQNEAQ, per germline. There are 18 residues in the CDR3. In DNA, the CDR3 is TGTGCCAGCAGCTGGGGACTAGCGGGCGGTACTAACACCGGGGAGCTGTTTTTT. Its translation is CASSWGLAGGTNTGELFF. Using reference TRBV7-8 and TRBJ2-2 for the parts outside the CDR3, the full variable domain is GAGVSQSPRYKVAKRGQDVALRCDPISGHVSLFWYQQALGQGPEFLTYFQNEAQLDKSGLPSDRFFAERPEGSVSTLKIQRTQQEDSAVYLCASSWGLAGGTNTGELFFGEGSRLTVL.

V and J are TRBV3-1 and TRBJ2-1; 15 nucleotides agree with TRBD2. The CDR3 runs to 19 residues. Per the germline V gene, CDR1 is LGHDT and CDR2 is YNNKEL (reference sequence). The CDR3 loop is CTFSLLPGTSGGTYNEQFF. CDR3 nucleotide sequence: TGTACCTTCAGCTTATTGCCCGGGACTAGCGGGGGGACCTACAATGAGCAGTTCTTC.

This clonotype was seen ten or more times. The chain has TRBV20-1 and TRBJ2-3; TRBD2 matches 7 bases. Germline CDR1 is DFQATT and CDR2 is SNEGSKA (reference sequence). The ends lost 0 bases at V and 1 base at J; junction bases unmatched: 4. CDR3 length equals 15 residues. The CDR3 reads CSARDGGGGTDTQYF. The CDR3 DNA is TGCAGTGCTAGAGATGGCGGGGGAGGCACAGATACGCAGTATTTT.

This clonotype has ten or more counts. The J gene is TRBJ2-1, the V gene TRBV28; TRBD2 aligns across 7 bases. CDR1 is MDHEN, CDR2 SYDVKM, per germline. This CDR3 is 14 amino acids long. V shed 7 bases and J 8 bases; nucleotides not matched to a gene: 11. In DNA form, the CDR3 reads TGTGCCAGCACCCAGGGCGGGAGTGGCGATGAGCAGTTCTTC. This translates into CASTQGGSGDEQFF.

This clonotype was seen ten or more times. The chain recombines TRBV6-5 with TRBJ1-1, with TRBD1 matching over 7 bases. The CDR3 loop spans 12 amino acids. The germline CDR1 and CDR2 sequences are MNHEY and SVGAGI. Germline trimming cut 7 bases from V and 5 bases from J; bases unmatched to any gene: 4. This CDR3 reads CASTSRGTEAFF. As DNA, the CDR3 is TGTGCCAGCACCTCCAGGGGGACTGAAGCTTTCTTT.

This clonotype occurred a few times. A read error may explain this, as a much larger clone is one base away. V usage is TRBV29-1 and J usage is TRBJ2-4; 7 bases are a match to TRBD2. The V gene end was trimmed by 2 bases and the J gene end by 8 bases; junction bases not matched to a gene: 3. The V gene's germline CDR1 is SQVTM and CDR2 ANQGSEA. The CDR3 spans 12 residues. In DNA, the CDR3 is TGCAGCGTTGAAAAGGCGGGGGACATTCAGTACTTC. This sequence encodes CSVEKAGDIQYF.

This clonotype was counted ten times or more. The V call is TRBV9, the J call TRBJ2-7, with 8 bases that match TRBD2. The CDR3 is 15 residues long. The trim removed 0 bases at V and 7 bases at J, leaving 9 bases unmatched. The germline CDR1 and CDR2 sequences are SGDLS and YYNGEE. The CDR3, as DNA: TGTGCCAGCAGCGTAGCCGGGACTAGAGTTTCGGAGCAGTACTTC. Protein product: CASSVAGTRVSEQYF.

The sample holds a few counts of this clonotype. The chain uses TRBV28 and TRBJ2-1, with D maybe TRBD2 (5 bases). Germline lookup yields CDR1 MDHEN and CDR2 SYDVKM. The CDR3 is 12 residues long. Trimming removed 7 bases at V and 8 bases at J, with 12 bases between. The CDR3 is CASNPGKDEQFF. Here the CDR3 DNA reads TGTGCCAGCAACCCCGGGAAAGATGAGCAGTTCTTC.